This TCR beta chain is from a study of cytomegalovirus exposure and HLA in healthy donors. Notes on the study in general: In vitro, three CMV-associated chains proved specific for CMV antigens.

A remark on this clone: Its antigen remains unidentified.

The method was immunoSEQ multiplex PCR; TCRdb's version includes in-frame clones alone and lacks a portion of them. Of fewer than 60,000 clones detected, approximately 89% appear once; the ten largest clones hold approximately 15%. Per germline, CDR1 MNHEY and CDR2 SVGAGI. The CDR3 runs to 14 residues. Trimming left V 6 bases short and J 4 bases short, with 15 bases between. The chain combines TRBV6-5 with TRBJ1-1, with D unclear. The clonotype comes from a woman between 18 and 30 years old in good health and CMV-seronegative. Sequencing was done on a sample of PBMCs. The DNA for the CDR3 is TGTGCCAGCAGAAAAATCGGGAGGCGCACTGAAGCTTTCTTT. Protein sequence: CASRKIGRRTEAFF.